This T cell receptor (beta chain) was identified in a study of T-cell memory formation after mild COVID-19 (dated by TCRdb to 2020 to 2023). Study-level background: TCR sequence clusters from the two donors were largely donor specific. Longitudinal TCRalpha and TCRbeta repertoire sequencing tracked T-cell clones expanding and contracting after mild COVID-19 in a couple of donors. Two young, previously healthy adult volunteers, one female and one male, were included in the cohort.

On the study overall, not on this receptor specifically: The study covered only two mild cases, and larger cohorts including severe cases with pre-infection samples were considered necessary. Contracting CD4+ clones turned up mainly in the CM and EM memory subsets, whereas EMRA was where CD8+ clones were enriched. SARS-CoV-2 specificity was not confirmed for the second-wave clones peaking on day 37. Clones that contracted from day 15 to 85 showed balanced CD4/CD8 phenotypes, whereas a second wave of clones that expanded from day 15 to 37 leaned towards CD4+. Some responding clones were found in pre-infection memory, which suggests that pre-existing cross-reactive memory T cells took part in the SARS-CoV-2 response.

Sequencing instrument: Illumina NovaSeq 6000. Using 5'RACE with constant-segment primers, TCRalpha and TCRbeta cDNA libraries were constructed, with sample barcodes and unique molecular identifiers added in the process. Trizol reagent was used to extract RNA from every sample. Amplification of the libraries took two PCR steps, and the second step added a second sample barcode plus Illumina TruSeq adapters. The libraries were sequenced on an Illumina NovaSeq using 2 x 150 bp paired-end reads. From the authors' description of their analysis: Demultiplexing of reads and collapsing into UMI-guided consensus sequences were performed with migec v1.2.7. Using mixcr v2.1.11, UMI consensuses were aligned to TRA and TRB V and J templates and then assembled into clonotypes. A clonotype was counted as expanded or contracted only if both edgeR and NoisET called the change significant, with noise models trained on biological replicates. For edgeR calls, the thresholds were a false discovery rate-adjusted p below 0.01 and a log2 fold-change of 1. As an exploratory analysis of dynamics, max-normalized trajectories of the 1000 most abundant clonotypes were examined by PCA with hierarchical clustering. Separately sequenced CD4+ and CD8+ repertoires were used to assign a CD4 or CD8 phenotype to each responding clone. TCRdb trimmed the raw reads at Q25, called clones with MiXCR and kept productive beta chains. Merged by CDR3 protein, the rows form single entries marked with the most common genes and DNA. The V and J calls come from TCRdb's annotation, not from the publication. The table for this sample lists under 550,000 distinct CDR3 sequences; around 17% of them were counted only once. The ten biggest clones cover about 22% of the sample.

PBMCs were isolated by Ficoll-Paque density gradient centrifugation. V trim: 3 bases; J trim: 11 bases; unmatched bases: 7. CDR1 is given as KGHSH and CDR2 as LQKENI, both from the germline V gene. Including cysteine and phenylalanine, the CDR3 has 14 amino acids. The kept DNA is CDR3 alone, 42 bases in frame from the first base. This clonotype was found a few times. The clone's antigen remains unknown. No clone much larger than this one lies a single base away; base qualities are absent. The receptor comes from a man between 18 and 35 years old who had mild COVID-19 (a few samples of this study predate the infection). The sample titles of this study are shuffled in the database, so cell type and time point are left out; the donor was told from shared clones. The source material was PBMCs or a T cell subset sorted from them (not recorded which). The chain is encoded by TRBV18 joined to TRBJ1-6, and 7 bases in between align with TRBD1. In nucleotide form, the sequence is TGTGCCAGCTCACCTAAACTCCAGGGGGCACCCCTCCACTTT. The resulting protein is CASSPKLQGAPLHF.